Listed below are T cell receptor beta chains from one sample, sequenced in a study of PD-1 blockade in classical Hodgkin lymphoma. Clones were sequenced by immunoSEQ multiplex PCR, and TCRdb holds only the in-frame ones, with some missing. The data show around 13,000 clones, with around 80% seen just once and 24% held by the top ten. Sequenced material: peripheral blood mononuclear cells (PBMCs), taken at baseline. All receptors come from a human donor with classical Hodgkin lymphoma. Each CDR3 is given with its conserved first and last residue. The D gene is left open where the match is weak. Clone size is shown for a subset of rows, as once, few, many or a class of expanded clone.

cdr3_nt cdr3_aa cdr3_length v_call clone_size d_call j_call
TGTGCCAGCAGCTCAAACACACAAAACATTCAGTACTTC CASSSNTQNIQYF 13 TRBV7-2 . . TRBJ2-4
TGTGCCAGCAGCTCTTGGAGGGGGCGGGACACTTATGGCTACACCTTC CASSSWRGRDTYGYTF 16 TRBV5-5 . TRBD1 TRBJ1-2
TGTGCCAGCAGCCTGGGCAGGACTAGGGGCTACACCTTC CASSLGRTRGYTF 13 TRBV5-6 . . TRBJ1-2
TGTGCCAGCAGCCCGGTCGGACCTACCGGGGAGCTGTTTTTT CASSPVGPTGELFF 14 TRBV5-6 . . TRBJ2-2
TGTGCCAGCAGCTCTCAGGGGGCGCTGATTTACGGAAACACCATATATTTT CASSSQGALIYGNTIYF 17 TRBV7-2 . TRBD1 TRBJ1-3
TGTGCCAGCAGCGGAGGCAGGTGGTACGAGCAGTACTTC CASSGGRWYEQYF 13 TRBV9 . . TRBJ2-7
TGTGCCAGCAGCTTAGCTCGGGACATAAGTTCGAGTGGCTACACCTTC CASSLARDISSSGYTF 16 TRBV7-9 . . TRBJ1-2
TGTGCCAGCAGTTACGTAGGCCATAACTATGGCTACACCTTC CASSYVGHNYGYTF 14 TRBV6-5 . . TRBJ1-2
TGTGCCAGCAGCTTAAACCAGGGGAGGGAGACCCAGTACTTC CASSLNQGRETQYF 14 TRBV7-2 . . TRBJ2-5
TGTGCCAGCAGCGGACCGGACAGGGGGATAGACAATGAGCAGTTCTTC CASSGPDRGIDNEQFF 16 TRBV5-4 . TRBD1 TRBJ2-1
TGTGCCATCACGCCGACTAGCGCTTACAATGAGCAGTTCTTC CAITPTSAYNEQFF 14 TRBV10-3 . TRBD2 TRBJ2-1
TGTGCCAGCAGCTCAGTCGGCGCAACCTACAATGAGCAGTTCTTC CASSSVGATYNEQFF 15 TRBV7-3 . . TRBJ2-1
TGTGCCAGTGGGGGGGCCACCGGGGAGCTGTTTTTT CASGGATGELFF 12 TRBV19 few . TRBJ2-2
TGCGCCAGCAGCCAAGATTGGGCGGATACGCAGTATTTT CASSQDWADTQYF 13 TRBV4-3 . . TRBJ2-3
TGCGCCAGCAGCCCGGGACATTTCACAGATACGCAGTATTTT CASSPGHFTDTQYF 14 TRBV4-3 . . TRBJ2-3
TGTGCCAGCAGCTTAGGGGACCTCTACGAGCAGTACTTC CASSLGDLYEQYF 13 TRBV11-3 . . TRBJ2-7
TGTGCCAGCAGCCCCCGGACAGCCCTCTCTGGAAACACCATATATTTT CASSPRTALSGNTIYF 16 TRBV9 once . TRBJ1-3
TGTGCCAGCAGAGCAACGCTTTCGAACACTGAAGCTTTCTTT CASRATLSNTEAFF 14 TRBV5-4 . . TRBJ1-1
TGTGCCAGCAGAAGCAGTGTTCAGAATTCACCCCTCCACTTT CASRSSVQNSPLHF 14 TRBV6-1 . . TRBJ1-6
TGTGCCAGCAGATTCGACTTGTCGGGACAGGGAGATGAGCAGTACTTC CASRFDLSGQGDEQYF 16 TRBV5-4 . TRBD1 TRBJ2-7
TGCGCCAGCAGCCAAGAAGTAGGGATAGGTTCACCCCTCCACTTT CASSQEVGIGSPLHF 15 TRBV4-3 . . TRBJ1-6
TGTGCCAGCAGAACTTCACAGGGGGGGTTCACTGAAGCTTTCTTT CASRTSQGGFTEAFF 15 TRBV5-4 . TRBD1 TRBJ1-1
TGTGCCAGCAGCGGCTGGGGAGGGGTGTCGAACACCGGGGAGCTGTTTTTT CASSGWGGVSNTGELFF 17 TRBV7-9 . TRBD2 TRBJ2-2
TGCGCCAGCAGCTTGGTCCTAGCGGGGGGTTACAATGAGCAGTTCTTC CASSLVLAGGYNEQFF 16 TRBV5-1 . TRBD2 TRBJ2-1
TGTGCCAGCAGCCAACAATTCCATGGGAGCGGGGAGCTGTTTTTT CASSQQFHGSGELFF 15 TRBV14 . . TRBJ2-2
TGTGCCAGCAGCCAAGATCTGGGGAACACCATATATTTT CASSQDLGNTIYF 13 TRBV4-2 . . TRBJ1-3